In this sample, the clone carrying this TCR beta chain turned up a few times. The sample comes from a study of T cells in Graves' hyperthyroidism and ophthalmopathy. Amplification of TCR beta CDR3 regions used RNA as the template. With the HTBI primer set, the TCR CDR3 went through a first round of RT-PCR. TCRdb analysed the multiplex PCR reads with MiXCR anew, one entry per CDR3 protein. The table shows approximately 740,000 distinct CDR3 sequences, with around 15% occurring only once. Diagnostic decisions used clinical symptoms, serum thyroxine and TRAb, thyroid ultrasound and orbital computed tomography. J gave up 7 bases and V 8 bases, and 8 bases lay outside the gene matches. Germline-derived CDR1 and CDR2 are MNHEY and SVGEGT. This CDR3 comprises 13 residues.

Material: blood. This TCR was sampled from a woman between 18 and 30 years old with Graves' hyperthyroidism. This rearrangement joins TRBV6-2 or TRBV6-3 to TRBJ2-7; 10 positions agree with TRBD1. CDR3 sequence reads: CASGTGERSEQYF. CDR3 coding DNA: TGTGCCAGCGGGACAGGGGAAAGGAGTGAGCAGTACTTC.